This is a list of T cell receptor beta chains from one sample in a study of CD8 T cells in cerebrospinal fluid in Alzheimer's disease. For each CDR3 protein, TCRdb gives one entry from its re-call of the 10x single-cell sequencing reads, without DNA. This repertoire includes 1,400 to 1,500 distinct CDR3 sequences. The sample comprised cerebrospinal fluid. These receptors were taken from a human donor with Alzheimer's disease. Both conserved end residues are part of each CDR3. Where a row states a size, it is once, few, many or the class of an expanded clone; other rows omit it.

j_call | clone_size | v_call | cdr3_aa
TRBJ2-1 | medium-sized | TRBV2 | CASSVFGGPLSEQFF
TRBJ2-1 | medium-sized | TRBV11-2 | CASSLVGAGEQFF
TRBJ2-1 | large | TRBV7-2 | CASSPSRAAYNEQFF
TRBJ2-5 | - | TRBV20-1 | CSARDPLSETQYF
TRBJ1-1 | medium-sized | TRBV5-1 | CASSLALNTEAFF
TRBJ2-1 | medium-sized | TRBV10-1 | CASSQLAGGLNEQFF
TRBJ1-2 | medium-sized | TRBV5-1 | CASSLDGGGGYTF
TRBJ2-5 | medium-sized | TRBV7-9 | CASSAATGGRETQYF
TRBJ2-7 | medium-sized | TRBV20-1 | CSARDIKGPYEQYF
TRBJ2-7 | - | TRBV29-1 | CSVAGGSGFEQYF
TRBJ2-7 | medium-sized | TRBV27 | CASSLTGSTYEQYF